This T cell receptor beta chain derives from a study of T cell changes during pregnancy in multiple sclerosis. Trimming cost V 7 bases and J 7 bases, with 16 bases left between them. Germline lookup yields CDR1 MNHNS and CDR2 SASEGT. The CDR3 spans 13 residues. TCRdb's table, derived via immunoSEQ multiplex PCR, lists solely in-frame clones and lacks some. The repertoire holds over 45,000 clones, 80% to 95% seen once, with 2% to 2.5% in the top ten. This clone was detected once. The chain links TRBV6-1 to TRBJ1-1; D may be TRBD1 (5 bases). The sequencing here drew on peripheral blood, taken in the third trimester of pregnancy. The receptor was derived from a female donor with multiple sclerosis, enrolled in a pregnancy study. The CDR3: CASTLDNNGEAFF. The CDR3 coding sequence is TGTGCCAGCACCCTGGACAACAACGGTGAAGCTTTCTTT.